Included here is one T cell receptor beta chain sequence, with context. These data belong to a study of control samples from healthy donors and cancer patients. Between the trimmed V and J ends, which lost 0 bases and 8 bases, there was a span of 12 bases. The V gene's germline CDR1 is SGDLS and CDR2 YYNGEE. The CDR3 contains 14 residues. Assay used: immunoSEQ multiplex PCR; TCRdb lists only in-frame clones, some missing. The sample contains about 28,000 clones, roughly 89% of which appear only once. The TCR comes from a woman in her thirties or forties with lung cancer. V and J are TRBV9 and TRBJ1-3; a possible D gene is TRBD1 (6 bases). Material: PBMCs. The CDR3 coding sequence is TGTGCCAGCAGCGTAGCTGGGGGCGAGGACACCATATATTTT. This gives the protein CASSVAGGEDTIYF.